Listed below are T cell receptor beta chains from one sample, sequenced in a study of blood T cell repertoires in COVID-19. Sequencing used immunoSEQ multiplex PCR; TCRdb keeps in-frame clones, though not all of them. The sample holds roughly 160,000 clones; over 80% are singletons and the top ten take just under 4%. The sequenced sample consisted of peripheral blood. These receptors were obtained from a woman aged 60-70 years who had recovered from COVID-19. Both conserved end residues are part of each CDR3. The D gene is left open where the match is weak. Expanded clones are given a class, and other clones once, few, many or no size at all.

>TRBD1|TRBJ1-2|-|TRBV3-1/TRBV3-2
CASSLTGAGYTF
TGTGCCAGCAGCCTCACAGGGGCCGGCTACACCTTC
>-|TRBJ2-7|-|TRBV27
CASSLYGGPYEQYF
TGTGCCAGCAGTTTATACGGGGGGCCCTACGAGCAGTACTTC
>-|TRBJ2-5|-|TRBV30
CARDRASGETQYF
TGTGCCAGAGACCGGGCCTCAGGGGAGACCCAGTACTTC
>TRBD1|TRBJ1-2|-|TRBV28
CASSGGQGYGYTF
TGTGCCAGCAGTGGGGGACAGGGCTATGGCTACACCTTC
>TRBD1|TRBJ2-2|few|TRBV5-1
CASSPVGQGQGGELFF
TGCGCCAGCAGCCCAGTGGGACAGGGGCAGGGCGGGGAGCTGTTTTTT
>TRBD1|TRBJ2-6|once|TRBV19
CASSMMTGTGSSGANVLTF
TGTGCCAGTAGTATGATGACCGGGACAGGGAGCTCTGGGGCCAACGTCCTGACTTTC
>TRBD2|TRBJ2-5|-|TRBV3-1/TRBV3-2
CASSQALPISGAETQYF
TGTGCCAGCAGCCAGGCACTCCCCATTAGCGGGGCTGAGACCCAGTACTTC
>-|TRBJ2-1|-|TRBV7-9
CASSLEQGVQFF
TGTGCCAGCAGCTTAGAGCAGGGTGTGCAGTTCTTC
>TRBD2|TRBJ2-5|-|TRBV11-2
CASSLGTRQYQETQYF
TGTGCCAGCAGCTTAGGGACTAGACAGTACCAAGAGACCCAGTACTTC
>-|TRBJ2-7|few|TRBV5-6
CASSLAGRTRYEQYF
TGTGCCAGCAGCTTGGCTGGCAGGACACGCTACGAGCAGTACTTC
>-|TRBJ1-5|-|TRBV12-2
CASQCQGDNQPQHF
TGTGCAAGTCAGTGTCAGGGGGACAATCAGCCCCAGCATTTT
>-|TRBJ2-3|-|TRBV11-2
CASSFNRAGDTQYF
TGTGCCAGCAGCTTTAACAGGGCCGGAGATACGCAGTATTTT
>-|TRBJ2-7|-|TRBV6-2/TRBV6-3
CASSYGLSYEQYF
TGTGCCAGCAGTTACGGGCTTTCCTACGAGCAGTACTTC
>-|TRBJ2-7|few|TRBV11-1
CASSFLQGSEQYF
TGTGCCAGCAGCTTCTTACAGGGTAGCGAGCAGTACTTC
>-|TRBJ2-1|-|TRBV14
CASSHRRESLYNEQFF
TGTGCCAGCAGCCACCGGAGGGAATCGCTCTACAATGAGCAGTTCTTC
>TRBD2|TRBJ2-3|-|TRBV28
CATSGLAGLFSSTDTQYF
TGTGCCACTTCGGGGCTAGCGGGGCTTTTTTCTAGCACAGATACGCAGTATTTT
>-|TRBJ2-1|-|TRBV9
CASSHGPANPYNEQFF
TGTGCCAGCAGCCATGGGCCGGCTAACCCCTACAATGAGCAGTTCTTC
>-|TRBJ2-3|-|TRBV4-1
CASSQDVKDTQYF
TGCGCCAGCAGCCAAGATGTTAAAGATACGCAGTATTTT
>TRBD1|TRBJ2-7|few|TRBV27
CASSLGTGGTYEQYF
TGTGCCAGCAGTTTAGGGACAGGGGGGACCTACGAGCAGTACTTC
>TRBD2|TRBJ2-3|-|TRBV3-1/TRBV3-2
CASSHSGADTQYF
TGTGCCAGCAGCCATAGCGGGGCAGATACGCAGTATTTT
>TRBD1|TRBJ2-3|-|TRBV4-1
CASSQIPDREGWGDTQYF
TGCGCCAGCAGCCAAATCCCCGACAGGGAAGGTTGGGGGGATACGCAGTATTTT
>TRBD2|TRBJ2-1|-|TRBV6-5
CASSYSRGGAFEQFF
TGTGCCAGCAGTTACTCCCGCGGGGGGGCCTTTGAGCAGTTCTTC
>-|TRBJ1-5|few|TRBV19
CASGQNHQPQHF
TGTGCCAGTGGACAGAATCATCAGCCCCAGCATTTT
>TRBD1|TRBJ1-1|-|TRBV28
CASSQIRDSIEAFF
TGTGCCAGCAGTCAGATCCGGGACAGCATTGAAGCTTTCTTT
>TRBD2|TRBJ2-3|few|TRBV7-3
CASSLGTSPRTDTQYF
TGTGCCAGCAGCTTAGGGACTAGTCCCCGCACAGATACGCAGTATTTT
>-|TRBJ1-1|-|TRBV27
CASRRRRGEGTEAFF
TGTGCCAGCCGGCGAAGGCGGGGGGAGGGCACTGAAGCTTTCTTT
>TRBD2|TRBJ2-5|-|TRBV11-1
CASSPASGRIQETQYF
TGTGCCAGCAGCCCAGCTAGCGGGAGAATACAAGAGACCCAGTACTTC
>TRBD1|TRBJ1-6|-|TRBV7-3
CASSLDRGNSPLHF
TGTGCCAGCAGCTTAGACAGGGGGAATTCACCCCTCCACTTT
>-|TRBJ1-3|-|TRBV7-8
CASSGGVLHGNTIYF
TGTGCCAGCAGCGGGGGGGTTCTACATGGAAACACCATATATTTT
>-|TRBJ1-4|once|TRBV28
CASSFPESPEAGEKLFF
TGTGCCAGCAGCTTCCCCGAGTCGCCTGAAGCGGGCGAAAAACTGTTTTTT
>TRBD1|TRBJ1-6|-|TRBV3-1/TRBV3-2
CASSQGGQANNSPLHF
TGTGCCAGCAGCCAAGGGGGACAGGCGAATAATTCACCCCTCCACTTT
>TRBD1|TRBJ1-3|few|TRBV13
CASSTGVGNTIYF
TGTGCCAGCAGCACAGGGGTCGGAAACACCATATATTTT
>-|TRBJ1-1|-|TRBV5-1
CASSFQGTTEAFF
TGCGCCAGCAGCTTTCAGGGGACCACTGAAGCTTTCTTT
>-|TRBJ2-5|-|TRBV5-6
CASSNPTRSQETQYF
TGTGCCAGCAGCAATCCCACGAGAAGCCAAGAGACCCAGTACTTC
>-|TRBJ2-1|-|TRBV28
CASSLLSNEQFF
TGTGCCAGCAGTTTACTTTCCAATGAGCAGTTCTTC
>-|TRBJ2-5|-|TRBV5-1
CASSFDSEETQYF
TGCGCCAGCAGCTTTGACAGCGAAGAGACCCAGTACTTC
>-|TRBJ2-2|once|TRBV30
CACSRPGELFF
TGTGCCTGTTCGCGTCCCGGGGAGCTGTTTTTT
>TRBD1|TRBJ2-2|-|TRBV30
CAWDRGEVTGELFF
TGTGCCTGGGACAGGGGGGAGGTCACCGGGGAGCTGTTTTTT
>-|TRBJ2-1|once|TRBV6-5
CASRAQAPGNEQFF
TGTGCCAGCAGAGCACAGGCCCCGGGCAATGAGCAGTTCTTC
>-|TRBJ1-2|-|TRBV10-3
CAISESSLVRNGYTF
TGTGCCATCAGTGAGTCGAGTTTGGTTCGAAATGGCTACACCTTC
>-|TRBJ1-2|once|TRBV25-1
CASSDGRFPYGYTF
TGTGCCAGCAGTGACGGCAGGTTTCCCTATGGCTACACCTTC
>TRBD1|TRBJ1-2|-|TRBV28
CASIPGTAANYGYTF
TGTGCCAGCATTCCAGGGACAGCAGCTAACTATGGCTACACCTTC
>TRBD1|TRBJ1-1|-|TRBV5-1
CASSSSGTGHTEAFF
TGCGCCAGCAGCTCTTCCGGGACAGGGCACACTGAAGCTTTCTTT
>-|TRBJ2-7|-|TRBV6-5
CAYSAGAISSYEQYF
TGTGCCTACTCGGCGGGGGCCATCTCGTCCTACGAGCAGTACTTC
>TRBD1|TRBJ1-2|-|TRBV25-1
CASSDDRGANYGYTF
TGTGCCAGCAGTGATGACAGGGGAGCTAACTATGGCTACACCTTC
>TRBD1|TRBJ1-4|-|TRBV7-9
CASSQGQYNEKLFF
TGTGCCAGCAGCCAGGGACAGTATAATGAAAAACTGTTTTTT
>-|TRBJ1-2|-|TRBV3-1/TRBV3-2
CASSQVGGTSVYGYTF
TGTGCCAGCAGCCAAGTCGGGGGTACGAGCGTCTATGGCTACACCTTC
>-|TRBJ1-1|-|TRBV29-1
CSVEQGAAGTEAFF
TGCAGCGTTGAACAGGGTGCCGCTGGCACTGAAGCTTTCTTT
>TRBD1|TRBJ2-2|-|TRBV19
CAIDRGRNTGELFF
TGTGCCATTGACAGGGGGCGCAACACCGGGGAGCTGTTTTTT